Included here is one TCR beta chain sequence, with context. Antigen unknown. PCR amplification relied on 60 Vbeta primers (plus 13 Jbeta primers). Profiling relied on immunoSEQ multiplex PCR, and the TCRdb table lists in-frame clones only, not all of them. The repertoire holds roughly 190,000 clones, with 80% to 90% as singletons. This entry belongs to a study of cytomegalovirus exposure and HLA in healthy donors. Regarding the study as a whole: An analysis that was carried out later associated 15,000 to 20,000 TCR beta sequences with HLA alleles at 0.05 false discovery rate.

This CDR3 spans 17 amino acids. V shed 2 bases and J 2 bases; nucleotides not matched to a gene: 3. Germline CDR1 is ENHRY and CDR2 is SYGVKD. The source material was PBMCs. This TCR was recovered from a man aged 35 to 55 in good health and CMV-seropositive. The rearrangement joins TRBV10-3 to TRBJ2-3; 14 bases fit TRBD2. The DNA for the CDR3 is TGTGCCATCAGTGAGAGGACTAGCGGGAGGTTCACAGATACGCAGTATTTT. Translated: CAISERTSGRFTDTQYF.